The 9 T cell receptor beta chains below all came from one sample that was sequenced in a study of cytomegalovirus exposure and HLA in healthy donors. PCR involved 60 Vbeta and 13 Jbeta primers. Generated by immunoSEQ multiplex PCR, the TCRdb table keeps only in-frame clones and is missing some. The data show about 130,000 clones, 80% to 85% seen once. Specimen: PBMCs. The receptors come from a boy aged 10-17 years in good health and CMV-seronegative.

The rearrangement uses TRBV5-1 and TRBJ2-1, with TRBD2 matching over 9 bases. CDR3 length: 15 residues. Germline-derived CDR1 and CDR2 are SGHRS and YFSETQ. V trimming: 4 bases; J trimming: 7 bases; junction bases outside the gene matches: 9. The CDR3 sequence: CASSPHSGRKNEQFF. The CDR3 region has the DNA TGCGCCAGCAGCCCCCACAGCGGGAGGAAAAATGAGCAGTTCTTC.

This chain's CDR3 is CAVRGQGVSQPQHF. The CDR3 region has the DNA TGTGCAGTCCGCGGACAGGGGGTAAGTCAGCCCCAGCATTTT. V gene TRBV6-6 combines with J gene TRBJ1-5, with TRBD1 matching over 10 bases. The CDR3 is 14 residues long. Germline V gene sequence: CDR1 MNHNY, CDR2 SVGAGI (reference sequence).

This chain connects TRBV19 to TRBJ2-3; 7 nucleotides match TRBD2. V was pared by 6 bases and J by 2 bases, with 2 bases of the junction left unmatched. Germline CDR1 and CDR2: LNHDA and SQIVND (reference sequence). The CDR3 loop spans 13 amino acids. Written as DNA, the CDR3 is TGTGCCAGTAGCAGGGACTACACAGATACGCAGTATTTT. Amino acid sequence: CASSRDYTDTQYF.

V usage is TRBV30 and J usage is TRBJ2-1; TRBD2 matches 11 bases. In germline, CDR1 is GTSNPN, CDR2 SVGIG (reference sequence). CDR3 size: 12 residues. V gave up 5 bases and J gave up 10 bases; unmatched junction bases: 4. The CDR3 sequence: CAWEGTSGEQFF. Here the CDR3 DNA reads TGTGCCTGGGAAGGGACTAGCGGCGAGCAGTTCTTC.

This chain connects TRBV6-1 to TRBJ2-3; D is ambiguous. The CDR3 sequence is 14 residues long. The ends were cut back, 4 bases at V and 2 bases at J, with 10 bases in the middle. Germline values: CDR1 MNHNS, CDR2 SASEGT. This CDR3 is CASSVSPSTDTQYF. The CDR3, as DNA: TGTGCCAGCAGTGTTTCCCCTTCCACAGATACGCAGTATTTT.

V is TRBV28 and J is TRBJ2-7, with D perhaps TRBD1 (7 bases). The CDR3 runs to 14 residues. The V end was cut by 6 bases, the J end by 6 bases, with 18 bases between. Germline CDR1 reads MDHEN; CDR2 reads SYDVKM. In DNA form, the CDR3 reads TGTGCCAGCAGAAAAGGGGGCGCCGGGGGCGAGCAGTACTTC. Protein sequence: CASRKGGAGGEQYF.

By sample fraction, this clone is medium-sized (0.01 to 0.1%). The chain links TRBV6-5 to TRBJ1-2; tentative D call: TRBD1 (5 bases). The germline V gene has CDR1 MNHEY and CDR2 SVGAGI. V was shortened by 5 bases and J by 2 bases, with 9 bases between the two germline ends. The CDR3 is made up of 13 amino acids. CDR3 DNA: TGTGCCAGCAGTCTCGACAGCAACTATGGCTACACCTTC. This sequence encodes CASSLDSNYGYTF.

The V call is TRBV19, the J call TRBJ2-3, with 8 bases matching TRBD1. Germline CDR1 reads LNHDA; CDR2 reads SQIVND (reference sequence). V gave up 7 bases and J gave up 0 bases; unmatched junction bases: 9. The CDR3 is 16 residues long. The CDR3 nucleotides are TGTGCCAGTACCAAGACAGGGGCCCTTAGCACAGATACGCAGTATTTT. Translating gives CASTKTGALSTDTQYF.

The chain is built from TRBV10-3 and TRBJ2-7, with D perhaps TRBD1 (5 bases). The V gene lost 2 bases and the J gene lost 1 base, with 9 bases spanning the gap. The CDR3 has 14 amino acids. The germline gives CDR1 ENHRY, CDR2 SYGVKD. CDR3 loop: CAISETGSSYEQYF. CDR3 DNA sequence: TGTGCCATCAGTGAGACAGGTTCTTCCTACGAGCAGTACTTC.